The 32 T cell receptor beta chains below were found in one sample sequenced in a study of T cells in Graves' hyperthyroidism and ophthalmopathy. Researchers took RNA transcripts and amplified the TCR beta CDR3 regions from them. The HTBI set primed first-round TCR CDR3 RT-PCR. TCRdb ran MiXCR on the multiplex PCR reads and lists one entry per CDR3 protein. The repertoire includes more than 500,000 distinct CDR3 sequences, 40% to 50% of them detected once, and 35% to 50% sits in the top ten. Material for sequencing was peripheral blood or thyroid tissue (not recorded which). These receptors were obtained from an adult woman with Graves' disease, either hyperthyroidism or ophthalmopathy (not recorded which).

This clonotype turned up a few times. This rearrangement joins TRBV7-9 to TRBJ2-5; D is unclear. CDR1 and CDR2 (germline): SEHNR, FQNEAQ (reference sequence). This CDR3 comprises 12 residues. The V end was cut by 1 base, the J end by 8 bases, with 8 bases between. The CDR3 DNA is TGTGCCAGCAGCTTAGTGGCACTTACCCAGTACTTC. This codes for CASSLVALTQYF. Full variable domain (rest looked up from reference TRBV7-9 and TRBJ2-5): DTGVSQNPRHKITKRGQNVTFRCDPISEHNRLYWYRQTLGQGPEFLTYFQNEAQLEKSRLLSDRFSAERPKGSFSTLEIQRTEQGDSAMYLCASSLVALTQYFGPGTRLLVL.

This clonotype has a count of ten or more. The rearrangement links TRBV7-8 to TRBJ1-1; 9 bases line up with TRBD1. V shed 6 bases and J 3 bases; nucleotides not matched to a gene: 8. Germline loops: CDR1 SGHVS, CDR2 FQNEAQ. CDR3 length: 15 amino acids. The CDR3 sequence: CASSKQGAADTEAFF. CDR3 nucleotide sequence: TGTGCCAGCAGTAAACAGGGGGCCGCGGACACTGAAGCTTTCTTT.

The table lists this clonotype with a few counts. This chain joins TRBV7-9 and TRBJ1-1; a possible D gene is TRBD1 (5 bases). Germline-derived CDR1 and CDR2 are SEHNR and FQNEAQ (reference sequence). V shed 5 bases and J shed 6 bases, with 13 bases lying between them. The CDR3 is 13 amino acids. DNA for the CDR3: TGTGCCAGCAGCCTCAGGGTAATCGCTGAAGCTTTCTTT. Protein: CASSLRVIAEAFF.

This clonotype showed up just a few times. This chain links TRBV7-3 with TRBJ1-1; 11 positions match TRBD1. Germline assignment: CDR1 SGHTA and CDR2 FQGTGA. J lost 1 base, V lost 5 bases, and 6 bases had no gene match. This CDR3 is built from 16 residues. The CDR3 loop is CASSPDRGRRNTEAFF. The CDR3 coding sequence is TGTGCCAGCAGCCCGGACAGGGGGCGAAGGAACACTGAAGCTTTCTTT.

The gene calls are TRBV9 and TRBJ2-5, with D perhaps TRBD1 or TRBD2 (6 bases each). With 0 bases removed from V and 5 bases from J, the gap between germline ends came to 14 bases. Germline CDR1 and CDR2: SGDLS and YYNGEE. The CDR3 has 15 amino acids. The CDR3 bases are TGTGCCAGCAGCGTAGAAGGAGGGGGAAGGGAGACCCAGTACTTC. It yields the protein CASSVEGGGRETQYF.

This chain connects TRBV12-3 or TRBV12-4 to TRBJ2-5, with 13 bases fitting TRBD2. This CDR3 spans 17 amino acids. J gave up 3 bases and V 2 bases, and 6 bases lay outside the gene matches. This chain's CDR3 is CASSLMGLAGQKETQYF. The CDR3 DNA sequence: TGTGCCAGCAGTTTAATGGGACTAGCGGGACAAAAAGAGACCCAGTACTTC.

The genes are TRBV15 and TRBJ2-5; the D gene is possibly TRBD1 (6 bases). Germline CDR1 LNHNV, CDR2 YYDKDF (reference sequence). V was trimmed by 3 bases and J by 5 bases, leaving 16 bases between them. This CDR3 is 15 amino acids long. The CDR3 DNA reads as TGTGCCACCAGCAGCTTGGGGGCAGGATTGGAGACCCAGTACTTC. It encodes CATSSLGAGLETQYF.

The sample holds many counts of this clonotype. The V and J genes are TRBV10-3 and TRBJ2-5; 11 nucleotides line up with TRBD2. J lost 4 bases, V lost 2 bases, and 6 bases had no gene match. Germline CDR1 is ENHRY and CDR2 is SYGVKD. This CDR3 is 16 amino acids long. This CDR3 reads CAISEVGLAGGETQYF. As DNA, the CDR3 is TGTGCCATCAGTGAGGTTGGGCTAGCGGGAGGAGAGACCCAGTACTTC.

The V and J genes are TRBV7-2 and TRBJ2-7; 7 nucleotides match TRBD2. From germline, CDR1 is SGHTA and CDR2 FQGNSA. The CDR3 extends over 14 amino acids. After removal of 4 bases from V and 0 bases from J, the junction contained 3 bases not matched to a gene. The CDR3 nucleotides are TGTGCCAGCAGCTGGAGCGGGAACTCCTACGAGCAGTACTTC. Translated: CASSWSGNSYEQYF.

This clonotype was observed a handful of times. The V and J genes are TRBV2 and TRBJ1-1; a weak D match, TRBD1 (6 bases). V dropped 7 bases and J dropped 1 base, with 10 bases sitting between them. The CDR3 has 13 residues. The V gene's germline CDR1 is SNHLY and CDR2 FYNNEI. CDR3 in amino acids: CASNWDTNTEAFF. CDR3 sequence (DNA): TGTGCCAGCAATTGGGACACGAACACTGAAGCTTTCTTT.

This clonotype occurred many times. The chain joins TRBV7-2 to TRBJ1-4, with D unresolved. The CDR3 has 14 residues. The V and J ends lost 4 bases and 3 bases respectively, with 9 bases between them. Per germline, CDR1 SGHTA and CDR2 FQGNSA. In DNA form, the CDR3 reads TGTGCCAGCAGCTCCCGTGGGGCTAATGAAAAACTGTTTTTT. It translates to CASSSRGANEKLFF.

This clonotype was recorded many times. The V gene is TRBV2, the J gene TRBJ1-5; 8 bases match TRBD1. The junction had 8 bases not matched to a gene; V was cut back by 3 bases and J by 1 base. Germline V gives CDR1 SNHLY, CDR2 FYNNEI. The CDR3 runs 17 residues. CDR3 nucleotides: TGTGCCAGCAGTGAGCAAATACGGACAGGGAGCAATCAGCCCCAGCATTTT. Encoded protein: CASSEQIRTGSNQPQHF.

This clonotype was detected many times. The gene calls are TRBV19 and TRBJ1-6; unclear D gene. Germline V CDR1 and CDR2: LNHDA, SQIVND (reference sequence). This CDR3 spans 15 amino acids. With 5 bases removed from V and 9 bases from J, the gap between germline ends came to 17 bases. The CDR3 region is CASSVADGIPSPLHF. CDR3 bases: TGTGCCAGTAGTGTCGCGGACGGAATACCTTCACCCCTCCACTTT. The full variable domain, its missing parts supplied by reference TRBV19 and TRBJ1-6, is DGGITQSPKYLFRKEGQNVTLSCEQNLNHDAMYWYRQDPGQGLRLIYYSQIVNDFQKGDIAEGYSVSREKKESFPLTVTSAQKNPTAFYLCASSVADGIPSPLHFGNGTRLTVT.

This clonotype was detected many times. The chain recombines TRBV2 with TRBJ2-7; weak D call: TRBD2 (6 bases). The CDR3 is made up of 15 amino acids. V was shortened by 2 bases and J by 0 bases, with 11 bases between the two germline ends. Germline V CDR1 and CDR2: SNHLY, FYNNEI. The CDR3: CASSETRESSYEQYF. The CDR3, as DNA: TGTGCCAGCAGTGAAACTCGGGAGAGCTCCTACGAGCAGTACTTC.

Of note for this clonotype: Given a much more abundant clone one base away, this may be a read error. The chain employs TRBV20-1 and TRBJ2-7, with a tentative D call TRBD2 (6 bases). The germline V gene has CDR1 DFQATT and CDR2 SNEGSKA (reference sequence). The CDR3 covers 15 residues. V shed 7 bases and J shed 4 bases, with 23 bases lying between them. CDR3 bases: TGCAGTGTTAGTGCCTCCGGGACTTTTAGGTACGAGCAGTACTTC. Protein product: CSVSASGTFRYEQYF.

This clonotype was counted only a few times. The chain carries TRBV10-3 and TRBJ2-7, with 12 nucleotides matching TRBD2. The CDR3 is 17 amino acids. Germline V lookup: CDR1 ENHRY, CDR2 SYGVKD. V shed 4 bases and J 1 base; nucleotides not matched to a gene: 8. The CDR3 protein is CAISANLAGGQSYEQYF. As DNA, the CDR3 is TGTGCCATCAGTGCGAACCTAGCGGGAGGGCAGTCCTACGAGCAGTACTTC.

This clonotype is a singleton in its sample. The gene calls are TRBV7-8 and TRBJ1-4; D is unresolved. CDR3 length: 13 amino acids. Trimming removed 4 bases from V and 3 bases from J, with 6 bases in between. Germline V gene lookup returns CDR1 SGHVS and CDR2 FQNEAQ. The CDR3 nucleotides are TGTGCCAGCAGCTCGGAATCTAATGAAAAACTGTTTTTT. Amino acid sequence: CASSSESNEKLFF.

This clonotype was counted a few times. J is TRBJ2-5 and V is TRBV7-9, with 9 bases that match TRBD1. Germline loops: CDR1 SEHNR, CDR2 FQNEAQ (reference sequence). This CDR3 has 12 amino acids. The ends lost 10 bases at V and 3 bases at J; junction bases unmatched: 3. The CDR3 nucleotides read TGTGCCACGAGGACAGGGGAAGAGACCCAGTACTTC. The encoded protein is CATRTGEETQYF.

In its sample, this clonotype was seen many times. The rearrangement uses TRBV19 and TRBJ2-7; D is perhaps TRBD2 (6 bases). Trimming shortened V by 6 bases and J by 1 base, and 16 bases separated the two germline ends. This CDR3 has 15 amino acids. CDR1 and CDR2 from the germline V gene are LNHDA and SQIVND (reference sequence). This CDR3 reads CASRMSTRASYEQYF. In nucleotides, the CDR3 is TGTGCCAGTAGGATGTCGACTAGAGCGTCCTACGAGCAGTACTTC.

The genes are TRBV6-6 and TRBJ1-2, with TRBD1 as a possible D gene (5 bases). This CDR3 comprises 13 residues. V gave up 5 bases and J gave up 8 bases, with 15 bases separating them. Germline CDR1 and CDR2: MNHNY and SVGAGI (reference sequence). CDR3 loop: CASSDTGGLGYTF. The CDR3 DNA sequence: TGTGCCAGCAGTGACACCGGGGGTTTAGGCTACACCTTC.

As regards this clonotype: This is likely a read error, given that the CDR3 carries no conserved phenylalanine or tryptophan at its end. The DNA is left out, because the CDR3 cannot be placed on it with certainty; the CDR3 is given as TCRdb lists it. The J gene is TRBJ1-1, the V gene TRBV5-1; TRBD1 is the table's D call, not checked against the DNA. Ends included, the CDR3 has 9 residues. Germline CDR1 reads SGHRS; CDR2 reads YFSETQ. CDR3 amino acids: CASSLGTVS.

The chain is built from TRBV10-3 and TRBJ1-1; no firm D call. Germline V gene lookup returns CDR1 ENHRY and CDR2 SYGVKD. CDR3 length: 10 amino acids. This chain's CDR3 is CAQQNTEAFF. Written as DNA, the CDR3 is TGTGCGCAGCAGAACACTGAAGCTTTCTTT.

This clonotype occurred a few times. The genes are TRBV28 and TRBJ1-2, with D unclear. The CDR3 spans 14 residues. In germline, CDR1 is MDHEN, CDR2 SYDVKM. The V end was cut by 2 bases, the J end by 8 bases, with 15 bases between. CDR3 region: CASSLSPGILGYTF. In DNA form, the CDR3 reads TGTGCCAGCAGTTTAAGTCCCGGGATTTTAGGCTACACCTTC.

The chain has TRBV27 and TRBJ2-7; D remains unclear. Trimming left V 6 bases short and J 0 bases short, with 12 bases between. There are 14 residues in the CDR3. In germline, CDR1 is MNHEY, CDR2 SMNVEV (reference sequence). CDR3 protein: CASRAFGPSYEQYF. The CDR3 DNA reads TGTGCCAGCAGGGCGTTCGGACCCTCCTACGAGCAGTACTTC.

The chain combines TRBV7-2 with TRBJ2-5, with TRBD2 matching over 12 bases. J was trimmed by 4 bases and V by 5 bases; bases with no gene match: 5. This CDR3 has 15 amino acids. The germline CDR1 and CDR2 sequences are SGHTA and FQGNSA. In nucleotides, the CDR3 is TGTGCCAGCAGCGTTGAACTAGCGGGAGGAGAGACCCAGTACTTC. Its protein product is CASSVELAGGETQYF. The variable domain in full, completed from reference TRBV7-2 and TRBJ2-5, reads GAGVSQSPSNKVTEKGKDVELRCDPISGHTALYWYRQSLGQGLEFLIYFQGNSAPDKSGLPSDRFSAERTGGSVSTLTIQRTQQEDSAVYLCASSVELAGGETQYFGPGTRLLVL.

This sequence joins TRBV7-6 and TRBJ2-5, with D possibly called TRBD1 or TRBD2 (5 bases each). V was cut by 5 bases and J by 8 bases, with 18 bases left in between. From germline, CDR1 is SGHVS and CDR2 FNYEAQ. CDR3 length equals 14 residues. The CDR3 here is CASSPRGRADTQYF. CDR3 DNA sequence: TGTGCCAGCAGCCCTCGGGGCCGGGCGGACACCCAGTACTTC.

The sample holds a few counts of this clonotype. The chain's CDR3 is CSARDLQGLETQYF. CDR3 DNA: TGCAGTGCTAGAGATCTACAGGGACTCGAGACCCAGTACTTC. The chain has TRBV20-1 and TRBJ2-5; D is perhaps TRBD1 or TRBD2 (6 bases each). Between the trimmed V and J ends, which lost 0 bases and 5 bases, there was a span of 13 bases. Germline V gene data show CDR1 as DFQATT and CDR2 as SNEGSKA (reference sequence). This CDR3 has 14 amino acids.

This clonotype was counted between two and nine times. This chain uses TRBV15 with TRBJ1-1; the D gene is possibly TRBD1 (6 bases). CDR3 length equals 14 residues. Trimming shortened V by 5 bases and J by 7 bases, and 17 bases separated the two germline ends. Germline CDR1 and CDR2: LNHNV and YYDKDF (reference sequence). Here the CDR3 DNA reads TGTGCCACCAGCCTAGGGAGGGGGACGGGTGAAGCTTTCTTT. Encoded protein: CATSLGRGTGEAFF.

In regard to this clonotype: A single base separates this from a much larger clone, so it may be a read error. The chain uses TRBV7-9 and TRBJ2-7; D ambiguous. Trimming took off 8 bases at V and 4 bases at J, with 18 bases between the two ends. The CDR3 is 14 amino acids. CDR1 and CDR2 (germline): SEHNR, FQNEAQ (reference sequence). CDR3 sequence: CASGQGPSGYEQYF. The CDR3 DNA follows: TGTGCCAGCGGTCAAGGACCCTCAGGTTACGAGCAGTACTTC. Complete variable domain (other parts from reference TRBV7-9 and TRBJ2-7): DTGVSQNPRHKITKRGQNVTFRCDPISEHNRLYWYRQTLGQGPEFLTYFQNEAQLEKSRLLSDRFSAERPKGSFSTLEIQRTEQGDSAMYLCASGQGPSGYEQYFGPGTRLTVT.

This chain links TRBV29-1 with TRBJ2-7, with D tentatively TRBD2 (6 bases). The V gene lost 7 bases and the J gene lost 4 bases, with 23 bases spanning the gap. Germline-derived CDR1 and CDR2 are SQVTM and ANQGSEA. CDR3 length equals 15 residues. The DNA for the CDR3 is TGCAGCGCTCTAAGGACCAGGAGCGGGTTTTACGAGCAGTACTTC. Protein product: CSALRTRSGFYEQYF.

This sequence joins TRBV10-3 and TRBJ2-7; D is tentatively TRBD1 or TRBD2 (5 bases each). Per germline, CDR1 ENHRY and CDR2 SYGVKD. The CDR3 is 13 amino acids. The V end lost 7 bases, the J end lost 5 bases, and 15 bases lay between the germline ends. CDR3 region: CAINGQGTDEQYF. In DNA, the CDR3 is TGTGCCATCAACGGACAAGGGACGGACGAGCAGTACTTC.

The chain has TRBV2 and TRBJ2-5; D not resolved. CDR3 length: 13 residues. Per germline, CDR1 SNHLY and CDR2 FYNNEI. Trimming cost V 3 bases and J 0 bases, with 5 bases left between them. The CDR3 DNA reads as TGTGCCAGCAGTGATGGTAACCAAGAGACCCAGTACTTC. It encodes CASSDGNQETQYF.